The present T cell receptor (beta chain) was sequenced within a study of OX40 agonist ivuxolimab in advanced cancers. Study-wide points: Near-lowest levels of clonal expansion characterized partial responders at 0.1-3.0 mg/kg. Researchers report that CD8+ T cells had, on average, more expanded clones than CD4+.

Worth noting for this clone: Its specificity is not known.

Sequenced by immunoSEQ multiplex PCR; TCRdb stores in-frame clones only, minus some. The sample consists of just under 75,000 clones, over 75% of them appearing once. The sequenced sample was CD4+ or CD8+ T cells sorted from blood, obtained in a trial of the OX40 agonist ivuxolimab. This receptor was identified in an adult with an advanced solid tumor such as melanoma, head and neck, liver or kidney cancer.

DNA of the CDR3: TGCGCCAGCAGCTCAAGCGGGTCCTACAATGAGCAGTTCTTC. This encodes CASSSSGSYNEQFF. V usage is TRBV5-1 and J usage is TRBJ2-1; possibly TRBD2 for D (6 bases). CDR1 is SGHRS and CDR2 is YFSETQ in the germline V gene. The CDR3 spans 14 residues. Between the trimmed V and J ends, which lost 3 bases and 1 base, there was a span of 8 bases. The variable domain in full, completed from reference TRBV5-1 and TRBJ2-1, reads KAGVTQTPRYLIKTRGQQVTLSCSPISGHRSVSWYQQTPGQGLQFLFEYFSETQRNKGNFPGRFSGRQFSNSRSEMNVSTLELGDSALYLCASSSSGSYNEQFFGPGTRLTVL.